Included here is one T cell receptor (beta chain) sequence, with context. Trimming removed 4 bases from V and 8 bases from J, with 11 bases in between. The CDR3 runs to 12 residues. Germline loops: CDR1 MRHNA, CDR2 SNTAGT. The record originates from a study of Graves' ophthalmopathy and Graves' hyperthyroidism. Researchers took RNA transcripts and amplified TCR beta CDR3 regions from them. RT-PCR was first run with HTBI primers, then multiplex PCR in a second round. TCRdb re-called the multiplex PCR reads with MiXCR, one entry per CDR3 protein. Among about 740,000 distinct CDR3 sequences listed, roughly 40% were seen once.

Sequenced input: peripheral blood. This chain links TRBV6-4 with TRBJ1-2; no reliable D call. The clonotype comes from an adult man with Graves' ophthalmopathy. The CDR3 nucleotides read TGTGCCAGCAGTGCTCCGGGCTGGGGCTACACCTTC. Its translation: CASSAPGWGYTF.